One sample yielded the 12 T cell receptor beta chains listed below, sequenced in a study of vaccination and CD4 T cells after COVID-19 (dated 2022 in TCRdb). The method behind the library was PCR. TCRdb records Illumina iSeq 100 as the sequencer. DNA from cultured CD4+ T cells was subjected to TCR sequencing with the Oncomine TCR Beta short-read assay at the Johns Hopkins FTIC core. The raw public data were reprocessed by TCRdb itself: fastp quality trimming at Q25, MiXCR clonotype calling, in-frame beta chains only. Every entry covers one CDR3 protein and lists the most common genes and DNA from its rows. The sample profile shows about 15,000 distinct CDR3 sequences; approximately 51% of them were found once. The biggest ten clones account for about 16% of the sample. No cognate antigen is known for these TCRs. The treatment or condition tag for this specimen amounts to: roughly 10-day PBMC culture with coronavirus spike peptide pools or control peptides (ViraFEST assay).

This material consisted of CD4+ T cells from blood, cultured in vitro, taken before SARS-CoV-2 vaccination. The receptors were gathered from a human donor who had recovered from COVID-19.

The table lists this clonotype with a few counts. The chain couples TRBV6-2 or TRBV6-3 to TRBJ2-3; D is possibly TRBD2 (6 bases). Germline CDR1 is MNHEY and CDR2 is SVGEGT. The CDR3 is 15 residues long. This CDR3 reads CATSGGDDSTDTQYF. CDR3 nucleotides: TGTGCTACGTCTGGCGGGGACGATAGCACAGATACGCAGTATTTT.

The rearrangement links TRBV27 to TRBJ2-5, with D possibly being TRBD1 (7 bases). The CDR3 is made up of 14 amino acids. V was pared by 5 bases and J by 1 base, with 11 bases between. Germline loops: CDR1 MNHEY, CDR2 SMNVEV (reference sequence). CDR3 protein: CASSQQGGQETQYF. Here the CDR3 DNA reads TGTGCCAGCAGTCAGCAGGGGGGCCAAGAGACCCAGTACTTC.

The chain is built from TRBV30 and TRBJ2-7; D gene ambiguous. The V and J ends lost 0 bases and 13 bases respectively, with 19 bases between them. The CDR3 spans 13 residues. Germline V gene lookup returns CDR1 GTSNPN and CDR2 SVGIG (reference sequence). The CDR3 here is CAWSVLLKEWVYF. The DNA for the CDR3 is TGTGCCTGGAGTGTACTGTTAAAGGAGTGGGTTTACTTC.

This clonotype was seen only a few times. The chain links TRBV15 to TRBJ2-6, with D perhaps matching TRBD1 or TRBD2 (5 bases each). The CDR3 totals 16 residues. In germline, CDR1 is LNHNV, CDR2 YYDKDF (reference sequence). V lost 1 base, J lost 0 bases, and 7 bases lay in between. CDR3 in amino acids: CATSRGDLSGANVLTF. The CDR3 DNA reads TGTGCCACCAGCAGAGGGGACCTCTCTGGGGCCAACGTCCTGACTTTC. The full variable domain, completed using reference TRBV15 and TRBJ2-6, is DAMVIQNPRYQVTQFGKPVTLSCSQTLNHNVMYWYQQKSSQAPKLLFHYYDKDFNNEADTPDNFQSRRPNTSFCFLDIRSPGLGDTAMYLCATSRGDLSGANVLTFGAGSRLTVL.

V usage is TRBV7-9 and J usage is TRBJ2-5, with D possibly matching TRBD2 (5 bases). This CDR3 has 17 residues. CDR1 and CDR2 from the germline V gene are SEHNR and FQNEAQ (reference sequence). Trimming removed 8 bases at V and 1 base at J, with 23 bases between. The CDR3 DNA sequence: TGTGCCAGCCTTCCCGGTTTAGGCTTCGGACTCCAAGAGACCCAGTACTTC. It yields the protein CASLPGLGFGLQETQYF.

This clonotype appeared a few times. V is TRBV18 and J is TRBJ2-5; 7 nucleotides match TRBD1. The V gene's germline CDR1 is KGHSH and CDR2 LQKENI. After removal of 8 bases from V and 1 base from J, the junction contained 4 bases not matched to a gene. This CDR3 region has 13 residues. The CDR3 protein is CASGQAIQETQYF. Written as DNA, the CDR3 is TGTGCCAGCGGACAGGCGATCCAAGAGACCCAGTACTTC.

The chain couples TRBV14 to TRBJ2-7; D possibly corresponds to TRBD1 (5 bases). CDR1 is SGHDN, CDR2 FVKESK, per germline. This CDR3 has 15 residues. With 1 base removed from V and 4 bases from J, the gap between germline ends came to 14 bases. CDR3 amino acids: CASSQGARGTYEQYF. In DNA, the CDR3 is TGTGCCAGCAGCCAAGGGGCTAGGGGAACGTACGAGCAGTACTTC.

This clonotype was observed a few times. The V gene is TRBV19, the J gene TRBJ1-3; TRBD1 is a possible D gene (5 bases). The germline CDR1 and CDR2 sequences are LNHDA and SQIVND (reference sequence). V lost 8 bases, J lost 4 bases, and 12 bases lay in between. The CDR3 length is 13 residues. CDR3 DNA: TGTGCCAGTTCCGAGGGGCGCGGAAACACCATATATTTT. Translation: CASSEGRGNTIYF.

The V call is TRBV20-1, the J call TRBJ1-2; TRBD1 aligns across 8 bases. Germline V lookup: CDR1 DFQATT, CDR2 SNEGSKA (reference sequence). The length of the CDR3 is 13 residues. The junction had 7 bases not matched to a gene; V was cut back by 4 bases and J by 6 bases. The CDR3 nucleotides read TGCAGTGCTAATACGGGACAGGTCGATGGCTACACCTTC. It translates to CSANTGQVDGYTF.

The table lists this clonotype with a few counts. The V call is TRBV15, the J call TRBJ1-1; tentative D call: TRBD1 (5 bases). Germline CDR1 reads LNHNV; CDR2 reads YYDKDF (reference sequence). V lost 0 bases, J lost 5 bases, and 13 bases lay in between. CDR3 length: 15 residues. CDR3 DNA: TGTGCCACCAGCAGAGATCTCCAGGGTGGGACTGAAGCTTTCTTT. It encodes CATSRDLQGGTEAFF.

The chain is built from TRBV20-1 and TRBJ2-7, with D perhaps TRBD2 (7 bases). Looked up from germline, CDR1 is DFQATT and CDR2 is SNEGSKA (reference sequence). With 3 bases removed from V and 3 bases from J, the gap between germline ends came to 21 bases. The CDR3 spans 16 residues. The CDR3, as DNA: TGCAGTGCTAGGGACCGCCGAACAGGGAGGGTCTACGAGCAGTACTTC. It encodes CSARDRRTGRVYEQYF.

The rearrangement links TRBV7-9 to TRBJ2-5; maybe TRBD2 (6 bases). This CDR3 comprises 15 residues. CDR1 and CDR2 (germline): SEHNR, FQNEAQ (reference sequence). V lost 1 base and J 0 bases, leaving 9 bases between the germline ends. Written as DNA, the CDR3 is TGTGCCAGCAGCTTAGGCAGGGACTACCAAGAGACCCAGTACTTC. Amino acids: CASSLGRDYQETQYF. The whole variable domain, remainder taken from reference TRBV7-9 and TRBJ2-5, is DTGVSQNPRHKITKRGQNVTFRCDPISEHNRLYWYRQTLGQGPEFLTYFQNEAQLEKSRLLSDRFSAERPKGSFSTLEIQRTEQGDSAMYLCASSLGRDYQETQYFGPGTRLLVL.